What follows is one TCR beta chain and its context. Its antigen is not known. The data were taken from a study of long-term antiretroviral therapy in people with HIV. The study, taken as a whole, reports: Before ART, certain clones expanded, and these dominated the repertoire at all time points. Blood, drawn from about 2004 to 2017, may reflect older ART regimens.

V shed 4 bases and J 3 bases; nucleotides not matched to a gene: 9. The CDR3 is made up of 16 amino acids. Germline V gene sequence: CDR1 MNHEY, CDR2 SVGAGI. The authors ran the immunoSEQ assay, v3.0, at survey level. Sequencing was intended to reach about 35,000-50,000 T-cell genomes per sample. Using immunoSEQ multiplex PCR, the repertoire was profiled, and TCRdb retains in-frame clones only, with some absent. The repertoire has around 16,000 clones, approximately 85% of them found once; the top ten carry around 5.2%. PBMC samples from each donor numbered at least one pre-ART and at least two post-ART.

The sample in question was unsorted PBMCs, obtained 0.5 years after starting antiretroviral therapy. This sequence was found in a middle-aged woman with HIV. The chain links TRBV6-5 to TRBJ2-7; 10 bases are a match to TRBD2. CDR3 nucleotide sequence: TGTGCCAGCAGTTCCCTCTCCGGGACTAGCGTCTACGAGCAGTACTTC. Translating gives CASSSLSGTSVYEQYF.